This TCR beta chain was captured by sequencing in a study of memory CD4+ T cells and cytomegalovirus serostatus. About the study: Donors were healthy Belgian adults, 9 CMV seropositive and about 24 seronegative.

How the authors handled the data: After removing out-of-frame reads, around 2 million distinct TCRbeta sequences remained. The data were produced by immunoSEQ multiplex PCR, yet TCRdb's version contains in-frame clones alone and is incomplete. That table furnishes V, J and clone size, whereas the DNA furnished D and trimming. The profile shows nearly 60,000 clones, about 81% of them singletons. A word on this clone: The antigen is unknown.

General study results and limits: CMV serostatus prediction reached median AUC approximately 0.96, or 0.89 with US-trained model.

Trimming stripped 7 bases from V and 0 bases from J, with 9 bases between. The CDR3 spans 14 residues. Germline CDR1 reads LNHDA; CDR2 reads SQIVND (reference sequence). The sort gate was single viable CD3+CD4+CD8-CD45RO+ cells for memory CD4+ T cells. Total CD4+ T cells were enriched by CD4 positive selection. The TCR was taken from an adult in good health and CMV-seronegative. The J gene is TRBJ1-4, the V gene TRBV19; no definite D call. The sequenced sample consisted of memory CD4+ T cells from blood. CDR3 coding DNA: TGTGCCAGTAATCACGCCTCAACTAATGAAAAACTGTTTTTT. This codes for CASNHASTNEKLFF.